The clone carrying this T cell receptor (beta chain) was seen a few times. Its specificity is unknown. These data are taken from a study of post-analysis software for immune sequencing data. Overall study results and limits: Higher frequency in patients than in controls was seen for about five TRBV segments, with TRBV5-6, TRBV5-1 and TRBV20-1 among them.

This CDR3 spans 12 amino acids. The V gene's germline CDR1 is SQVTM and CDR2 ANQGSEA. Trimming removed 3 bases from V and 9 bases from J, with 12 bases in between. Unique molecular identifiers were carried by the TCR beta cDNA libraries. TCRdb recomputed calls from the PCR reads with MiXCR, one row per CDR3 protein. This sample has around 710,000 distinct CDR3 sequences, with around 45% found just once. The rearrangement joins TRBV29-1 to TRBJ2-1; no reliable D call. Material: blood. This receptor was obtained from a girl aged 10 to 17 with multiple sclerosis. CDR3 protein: CSVEPINGEQFF. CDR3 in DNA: TGCAGCGTTGAGCCGATTAACGGTGAGCAGTTCTTC.